The present T cell receptor (beta chain) was sequenced within a study of persistence of HIV-infected CD4 T cells. Sequencing used immunoSEQ version 4 in survey mode. Here immunoSEQ multiplex PCR was the method, and the copy in TCRdb shows in-frame clones only, minus some. Of 40,000 to 60,000 clones in the sample, around 89% were seen once. Germline V gene lookup returns CDR1 SGHKS and CDR2 YYEKEE (reference sequence). The length of the CDR3 is 12 residues. The V and J ends lost 3 bases and 4 bases respectively, with 6 bases between them. Nonspecific anti-CD3/anti-CD28 bead stimulation represents the broad CD4+ T cell repertoire. CD4+ T cells upregulating both CD40 ligand and CD69 were sorted as responding cells. Points on this clone: Antigen: not known.

The receptor comes from an adult woman with HIV who was CMV-seropositive. This rearrangement joins TRBV5-5 to TRBJ2-3; no definite D call. The sequenced sample was CD4+ T cells sorted from PBMCs after approximately 18-hour stimulation, obtained from a patient who received antiretroviral therapy. The CDR3 here is CASSSLADTQYF. DNA of the CDR3: TGTGCCAGCAGCTCACTTGCAGATACGCAGTATTTT.